This T cell receptor beta chain came from a study of T cells after yellow fever vaccination. Overall study results and limits: Peak timing came faster in the weaker secondary response, day 5 versus 15. Abundant clonotypes from the bulk population could contaminate FACS-sorted repertoires.

TCRdb re-called the 5' RACE reads through MiXCR, storing one row per CDR3 protein. The sample has more than 350,000 distinct CDR3 sequences, about 9.9% seen once; the top ten hold about 17%. The V gene's germline CDR1 is MGHDK and CDR2 SYGVNS. This CDR3 is 18 amino acids long. Trimming cost V 0 bases and J 6 bases; bases outside gene matches: 12. About this clonotype: Its specificity is not known.

This sample comprised PBMCs, obtained on the day of the first yellow fever vaccination. The source of this sequence is a man between 18 and 35 years old who received the YFV17D yellow fever vaccine. The rearrangement links TRBV25-1 to TRBJ2-3; 10 bases are shared with TRBD2. The CDR3 DNA is TGTGCCAGCAGTGAATATAGCCAGCGGGGGGGCTCTTCGGATACGCAGTATTTT. It codes for CASSEYSQRGGSSDTQYF.